The present TCR beta chain was sequenced within a study of blood T cell repertoires in COVID-19. For the study at large: COVID-19 samples from acute and convalescent phases originated in the United States, Italy and Spain. Sample material is recorded as cDNA or gDNA derived from T cells, B-cell-depleted T cells, or PBMCs.

In the original workflow: Amplification of reference gene primers provided the estimated nucleated cell counts. Data came from immunoSEQ multiplex PCR; TCRdb stores just in-frame clones and leaves some out. V and J calls and clone size are given by that table; D and trimming were obtained from the DNA. Counted here are roughly 280,000 clones, about nine tenths occurring once; the ten biggest clones make up roughly 2.2%. Germline trimming cut 4 bases from V and 3 bases from J; bases unmatched to any gene: 7. The CDR3 length is 15 residues. Germline CDR1 SGDLS, CDR2 YYNGEE. This clone was seen just once.

This chain joins TRBV9 and TRBJ2-3; 8 bases are shared with TRBD2. This clonotype was obtained from a man aged 45-65 years with acute or convalescent COVID-19. Material: peripheral blood. CDR3 nucleotide sequence: TGTGCCAGCAGCCCCCGGGGGGGGCCAACAGATACGCAGTATTTT. It is translated as CASSPRGGPTDTQYF.